The sequence of this T cell receptor beta chain was determined in a study of T cell responses to AZD1222 COVID-19 vaccine. Turning to the study itself: Second-dose intervals near 4 or 12 weeks were combined. Study-wide results and caveats: Mostly white British, mostly female donors; authors suggested clonal diversity may be underestimated.

TCRdb keeps only in-frame clones here, not all; method: immunoSEQ multiplex PCR. The sample consists of roughly 130,000 clones, 86% of them appearing once. In regard to this clone: The antigen is unknown.

Germline lookup yields CDR1 SEHNR and CDR2 FQNEAQ (reference sequence). The CDR3 covers 15 residues. Trimming left V 5 bases short and J 8 bases short, with 16 bases between. The material sequenced was peripheral blood, taken on day 0 of AZD1222 vaccination. This sequence originates from an adult in good health. The V gene is TRBV7-9, the J gene TRBJ1-6; D perhaps matches TRBD1 (6 bases). Here the CDR3 reads CASSRHGGRDSPLHF. The CDR3 DNA is TGTGCCAGCAGCCGTCACGGGGGCCGGGATTCACCCCTCCACTTT.